The 5 T cell receptor beta chains below were found in one sample sequenced in a study of vaccination and CD4 T cells after COVID-19. Scientists ran DNA taken from cultured CD4+ T cells through the Oncomine TCR Beta short-read assay for sequencing. MiXCR, applied by TCRdb to the PCR reads, yields one record per CDR3 protein. In the table there are around 8,100 distinct CDR3 sequences, over 70% of which are singletons. Treatment noted: approximately 9-day PBMC culture with coronavirus spike peptide pools or control peptides (ViraFEST assay). What these receptors recognize is not known. The sequenced material came from CD4+ T cells from blood, cultured in vitro. The receptors come from a human donor who had recovered from COVID-19.

This rearrangement joins TRBV28 to TRBJ1-2; no firm D call. CDR3 length: 14 residues. Germline CDR1 MDHEN, CDR2 SYDVKM. Trimming cost V 4 bases and J 4 bases, with 13 bases left between them. CDR3 sequence (DNA): TGTGCCAGCAGTTCCCTTTCTGGGATCTATGGCTACACCTTC. It is translated as CASSSLSGIYGYTF.

This clonotype has a handful of counts. V usage is TRBV7-6 and J usage is TRBJ1-1; D uncertain. V lost 6 bases and J 6 bases, leaving 14 bases between the germline ends. Germline V CDR1 and CDR2: SGHVS, FNYEAQ. This CDR3 comprises 13 residues. Written as DNA, the CDR3 is TGTGCCAGCAGTTTCCAGAATCTTCCTGAAGCTTTCTTT. Its protein product is CASSFQNLPEAFF.

V usage is TRBV9 and J usage is TRBJ1-2; D is uncertain. V was pared by 0 bases and J by 0 bases, with 6 bases between. Germline V gives CDR1 SGDLS, CDR2 YYNGEE. CDR3 length: 14 amino acids. CDR3 DNA sequence: TGTGCCAGCAGCGTAGGAATAACTAACTATGGCTACACCTTC. Residues: CASSVGITNYGYTF.

This clonotype is medium-sized in the sample. This rearrangement joins TRBV28 to TRBJ1-5; 7 bases line up with TRBD1. The length of the CDR3 is 16 residues. J lost 6 bases, V lost 4 bases, and 12 bases had no gene match. Germline V gene data show CDR1 as MDHEN and CDR2 as SYDVKM. The CDR3 DNA follows: TGTGCCAGCAGTTGGGGAAAAAGGGGGCGTGCTCAGCCCCAGCATTTT. It is translated as CASSWGKRGRAQPQHF.

The V and J genes are TRBV7-9 and TRBJ1-1; possible D gene TRBD1, 5 bases. The CDR3 length is 13 residues. Trimming removed 4 bases from V and 1 base from J, with 7 bases in between. Looked up from germline, CDR1 is SEHNR and CDR2 is FQNEAQ (reference sequence). In DNA form, the CDR3 reads TGTGCCAGCAGCTCCGGACAGAACACTGAAGCTTTCTTT. It encodes CASSSGQNTEAFF.